The clone carrying this T cell receptor (beta chain) has a count of ten or more. What it binds is not known. This record belongs to a study of T-cell reconstitution after alpha-beta-depleted transplantation in children. Study-wide points: Reportedly, only several hundred clones from non-depleted graft cells drove alpha-beta T-cell counts at about two months. When one year had passed after transplant, most T-cell counts and diversity came from newly produced T cells. TCRbeta diversity was high at day 60 in some patients (a result of surviving recipient T cells and thymic progenitors).

The germline CDR1 and CDR2 sequences are SQVTM and ANQGSEA. CDR3 length: 17 amino acids. After removal of 4 bases from V and 2 bases from J, the junction contained 14 bases not matched to a gene. Unique molecular identifiers were used to barcode this TCRbeta library. TCRdb processed the PCR reads anew with MiXCR; each CDR3 protein has one entry. Here the sample spans nearly 250,000 distinct CDR3 sequences, around 8% being singletons. This sequence originates from a male patient aged 10 to 17 who had a stem cell transplant for acute lymphoblastic leukemia, so the T cells may come from the graft donor. The starting material was PBMCs, mostly from graft donor cells, obtained 180 days after TCRalphabeta/CD19-depleted stem cell transplant. The chain joins TRBV29-1 to TRBJ2-7; 10 nucleotides match TRBD2. The CDR3 region is CSVVGLAGVKIPYEQYF. The CDR3, as DNA: TGCAGCGTTGTCGGTCTAGCGGGAGTCAAAATCCCCTACGAGCAGTACTTC.